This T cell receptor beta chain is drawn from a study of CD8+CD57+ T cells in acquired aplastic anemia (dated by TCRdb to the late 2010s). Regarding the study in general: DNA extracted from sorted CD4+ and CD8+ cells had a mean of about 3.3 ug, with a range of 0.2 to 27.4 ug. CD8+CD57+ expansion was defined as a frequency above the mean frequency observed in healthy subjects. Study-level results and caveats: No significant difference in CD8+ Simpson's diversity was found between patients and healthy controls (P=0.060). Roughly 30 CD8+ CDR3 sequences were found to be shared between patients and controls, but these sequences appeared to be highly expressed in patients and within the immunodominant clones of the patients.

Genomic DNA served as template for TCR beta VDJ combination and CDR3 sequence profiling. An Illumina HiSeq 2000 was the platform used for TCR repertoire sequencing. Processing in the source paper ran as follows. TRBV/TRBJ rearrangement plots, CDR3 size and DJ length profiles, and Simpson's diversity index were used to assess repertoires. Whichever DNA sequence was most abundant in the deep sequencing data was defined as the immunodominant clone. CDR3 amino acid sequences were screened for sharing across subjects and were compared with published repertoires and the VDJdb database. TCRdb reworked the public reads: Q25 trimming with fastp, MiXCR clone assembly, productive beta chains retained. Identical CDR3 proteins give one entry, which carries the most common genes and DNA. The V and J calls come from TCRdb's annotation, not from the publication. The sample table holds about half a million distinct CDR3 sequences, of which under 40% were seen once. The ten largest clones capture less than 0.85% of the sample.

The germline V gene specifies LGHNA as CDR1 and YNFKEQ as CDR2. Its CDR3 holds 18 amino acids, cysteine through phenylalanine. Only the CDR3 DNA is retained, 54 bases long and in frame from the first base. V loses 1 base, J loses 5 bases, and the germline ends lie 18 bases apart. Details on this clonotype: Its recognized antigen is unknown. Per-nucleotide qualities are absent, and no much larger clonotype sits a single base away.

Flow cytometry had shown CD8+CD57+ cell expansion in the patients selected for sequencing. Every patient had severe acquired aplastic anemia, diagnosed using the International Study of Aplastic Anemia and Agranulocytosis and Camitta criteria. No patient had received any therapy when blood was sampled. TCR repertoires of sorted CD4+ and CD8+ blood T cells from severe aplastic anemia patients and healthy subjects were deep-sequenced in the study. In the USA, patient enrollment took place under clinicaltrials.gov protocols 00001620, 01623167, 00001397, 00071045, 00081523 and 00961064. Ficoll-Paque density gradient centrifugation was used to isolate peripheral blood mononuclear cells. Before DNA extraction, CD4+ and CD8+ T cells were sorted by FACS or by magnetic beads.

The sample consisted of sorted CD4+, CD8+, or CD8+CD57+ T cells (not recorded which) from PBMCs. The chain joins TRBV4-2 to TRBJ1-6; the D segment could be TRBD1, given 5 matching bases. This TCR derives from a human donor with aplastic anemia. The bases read TGTGCCAGCAGCCAAGCGCCCCCGGATACAGGACATAATTCACCCCTCCACTTT. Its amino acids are CASSQAPPDTGHNSPLHF.